These 21 T cell receptor beta chains share one sample of origin, sequenced in a study of shared clonotypes between healthy human individuals. CD45RO negativity and positive selection for CCR7 defined naive CD8 cells, a population that excluded terminally differentiated effector memory CD45RA+ cells. TCRdb's copy holds only in-frame clones and misses some; the assay was immunoSEQ multiplex PCR. The sample records almost 700,000 clones, 92% being singletons. Input material: naive CD8+ T cells sorted from blood. These receptors originate from a man younger than 45 in good health.

This chain joins TRBV7-2 and TRBJ2-7; D gene ambiguous. The CDR3 contains 13 residues. Germline V gene data show CDR1 as SGHTA and CDR2 as FQGNSA. V was trimmed by 5 bases and J by 2 bases, leaving 10 bases between them. For the CDR3, the DNA is TGTGCCAGCAGCCAGCTCAGCACCTACGAGCAGTACTTC. This translates into CASSQLSTYEQYF.

The V and J genes are TRBV28 and TRBJ2-7, with 8 bases identical to TRBD1. The length of the CDR3 is 15 residues. Per germline, CDR1 MDHEN and CDR2 SYDVKM. J was trimmed by 3 bases and V by 3 bases; bases with no gene match: 7. CDR3 loop: CASSLVKDRDYEQYF. For the CDR3, the DNA is TGTGCCAGCAGTTTGGTAAAGGACAGGGACTACGAGCAGTACTTC.

The chain couples TRBV10-3 to TRBJ2-7; 10 bases match TRBD2. The CDR3 consists of 15 residues. Germline V gene sequence: CDR1 ENHRY, CDR2 SYGVKD. Trimming took 2 bases from V and 2 from J; bases not matched to a gene: 3. CDR3 loop: CAISELAGDPYEQYF. As DNA, the CDR3 is TGTGCCATCAGTGAGCTAGCGGGAGACCCCTACGAGCAGTACTTC.

The chain recombines TRBV5-4 with TRBJ2-5, with 7 bases lining up with TRBD1. Per germline, CDR1 SGHNT and CDR2 YYREEE (reference sequence). CDR3 length equals 14 residues. V lost 8 bases and J lost 1; bases outside the gene matches: 8. CDR3 sequence: CASGDSPRQETQYF. The CDR3 coding sequence is TGTGCCAGTGGGGACAGCCCTCGCCAAGAGACCCAGTACTTC.

V and J are TRBV27 and TRBJ2-7; D could derive from TRBD1 or TRBD2 (5 bases each). CDR3 length equals 14 residues. Trimming removed 5 bases at V and 5 bases at J, with 16 bases between. Germline CDR1 is MNHEY and CDR2 is SMNVEV (reference sequence). The chain's CDR3 is CASSVDSGGNEQYF. CDR3 in DNA: TGTGCCAGCAGTGTCGACAGCGGTGGCAACGAGCAGTACTTC.

The count of this clone is one. The CDR3 nucleotides read TGTGCCAGCAGCTCTGGGACAGGGAGCTCCTACGAGCAGTACTTC. It is translated as CASSSGTGSSYEQYF. The rearrangement links TRBV7-7 to TRBJ2-7; 9 bases are shared with TRBD1. The trim removed 4 bases at V and 0 bases at J, leaving 4 bases unmatched. CDR3 length equals 15 residues. Germline V lookup: CDR1 SSHAT, CDR2 FNYEAQ (reference sequence).

The chain couples TRBV19 to TRBJ1-1; a possible D gene is TRBD1 (6 bases). The V end lost 6 bases, the J end lost 3 bases, and 11 bases lay between the germline ends. CDR3 size: 13 residues. The V gene's germline CDR1 is LNHDA and CDR2 SQIVND (reference sequence). The CDR3 DNA reads TGTGCCAGTAGCAACGGGGGCCACACTGAAGCTTTCTTT. Its translation: CASSNGGHTEAFF.

The CDR3 spells CASSFGTGGLDDTDTQYF. CDR3 in DNA: TGTGCCAGCAGCTTTGGGACAGGGGGCCTGGATGACACAGATACGCAGTATTTT. The chain recombines TRBV13 with TRBJ2-3, with 12 bases identical to TRBD1. This CDR3 comprises 18 residues. Germline assignment: CDR1 PRHDT and CDR2 FYEKMQ (reference sequence). J gave up 2 bases and V 3 bases, and 9 bases lay outside the gene matches. Full variable domain (remainder filled in from reference TRBV13 and TRBJ2-3): AAGVIQSPRHLIKEKRETATLKCYPIPRHDTVYWYQQGPGQDPQFLISFYEKMQSDKGSIPDRFSAQQFSDYHSELNMSSLELGDSALYFCASSFGTGGLDDTDTQYFGPGTRLTVL.

J is TRBJ2-1 and V is TRBV7-8; 9 bases line up with TRBD1. Unmatched junction bases numbered 13, after V lost 4 bases and J lost 6 bases. Germline V CDR1 and CDR2: SGHVS, FQNEAQ. CDR3 length equals 17 residues. CDR3 coding DNA: TGTGCCAGCAGCTCACAATTCCCGGGACAGGGACGCAATGAGCAGTTCTTC. Residues: CASSSQFPGQGRNEQFF.

Note on this clone: Different DNA sequences within this sample yield the same CDR3. The chain combines TRBV6-5 with TRBJ2-7; D unclear. V lost 0 bases and J 2 bases, leaving 5 bases between the germline ends. Germline assignment: CDR1 MNHEY and CDR2 SVGAGI. The CDR3 extends over 13 amino acids. Written as DNA, the CDR3 is TGTGCCAGCAGTTACTCGGGCCCCTACGAGCAGTACTTC. Translating it yields CASSYSGPYEQYF.

The gene calls are TRBV28 and TRBJ2-3, with TRBD2 identical over 7 bases. The CDR3 spans 15 residues. Per the germline V gene, CDR1 is MDHEN and CDR2 is SYDVKM. V lost 6 bases and J lost 2; bases outside the gene matches: 8. This chain's CDR3 is CASRAGDSHTDTQYF. The CDR3 region has the DNA TGTGCCAGCAGGGCGGGAGATAGTCACACAGATACGCAGTATTTT. The whole variable domain, filled in from reference TRBV28 and TRBJ2-3, reads DVKVTQSSRYLVKRTGEKVFLECVQDMDHENMFWYRQDPGLGLRLIYFSYDVKMKEKGDIPEGYSVSREKKERFSLILESASTNQTSMYLCASRAGDSHTDTQYFGPGTRLTVL.

V and J are TRBV4-1 and TRBJ2-7; 7 nucleotides line up with TRBD2. After removal of 1 base from V and 5 bases from J, the junction contained 5 bases not matched to a gene. Germline lookup yields CDR1 MGHRA and CDR2 YSYEKL. The CDR3 consists of 14 residues. The CDR3 bases are TGCGCCAGCAGCCAAGCCCTACTAGCGAACGAGCAGTACTTC. This encodes CASSQALLANEQYF.

V and J are TRBV6-6 and TRBJ1-2; tentative D call: TRBD1 (5 bases). Germline V gene lookup returns CDR1 MNHNY and CDR2 SVGAGI (reference sequence). Trimming took off 5 bases at V and 4 bases at J, with 17 bases between the two ends. The length of the CDR3 is 15 residues. The CDR3 sequence is CASSVGLGVGYGYTF. In nucleotides, the CDR3 is TGTGCCAGCAGTGTGGGACTTGGAGTAGGCTATGGCTACACCTTC.

The J gene is TRBJ2-7, the V gene TRBV7-9; D uncertain. CDR3 length: 12 amino acids. The germline V gene encodes CDR1 SEHNR and CDR2 FQNEAQ (reference sequence). V lost 5 bases and J lost 7, with 12 bases in between. The CDR3 spells CASSNRTEEQYF. The CDR3 DNA sequence: TGTGCCAGCAGCAATCGGACGGAAGAGCAGTACTTC.

V is TRBV7-9 and J is TRBJ1-2; no reliable D call. V gave up 5 bases and J gave up 0 bases, with 10 bases separating them. This CDR3 spans 14 amino acids. The V gene's germline CDR1 is SEHNR and CDR2 FQNEAQ (reference sequence). The CDR3: CASSDSLANYGYTF. The CDR3 region has the DNA TGTGCCAGCAGCGACTCACTAGCTAACTATGGCTACACCTTC.

The CDR3 DNA is TGTGCCAGCAGTACAGGTGTATATCAGCCCCAGCATTTT. It translates to CASSTGVYQPQHF. This chain links TRBV27 with TRBJ1-5, with D perhaps TRBD1 (5 bases). The CDR3 spans 13 residues. Germline CDR1 and CDR2: MNHEY and SMNVEV (reference sequence). V shed 5 bases and J shed 5 bases, with 10 bases lying between them.

The CDR3 region is CASSLYLGQTQYF. CDR3 bases: TGTGCCAGCAGTTTATATCTTGGACAGACCCAGTACTTC. This chain joins TRBV27 and TRBJ2-5; D is unclear. Germline loops: CDR1 MNHEY, CDR2 SMNVEV (reference sequence). Trimming removed 1 base from V and 6 bases from J, with 9 bases in between. The CDR3 loop spans 13 amino acids.

CDR3 DNA: TGTGCCAGCAGCCCGGCAGCACGGGGTTCTTGGGAGACCCAGTACTTC. Translating gives CASSPAARGSWETQYF. The chain combines TRBV7-3 with TRBJ2-5, with D tentatively TRBD2 (5 bases). The CDR3 contains 16 residues. V lost 5 bases and J lost 5, with 21 bases in between. In germline, CDR1 is SGHTA, CDR2 FQGTGA.

The chain links TRBV5-4 to TRBJ1-2, with a possible D match to TRBD1 (5 bases). The CDR3 has 14 amino acids. Per the germline V gene, CDR1 is SGHNT and CDR2 is YYREEE (reference sequence). The V gene lost 0 bases and the J gene lost 10 bases, with 16 bases spanning the gap. CDR3 nucleotide sequence: TGTGCCAGCAGCTTGGATGGGGGTTCTCGATTCTACACCTTC. Residues: CASSLDGGSRFYTF.

This chain joins TRBV7-9 and TRBJ2-2; perhaps TRBD1 as D (5 bases). Germline CDR1 is SEHNR and CDR2 is FQNEAQ (reference sequence). V lost 5 bases and J lost 4, with 11 bases in between. This CDR3 comprises 14 residues. The CDR3 nucleotides are TGTGCCAGCAGCCCCAGGGTCGGCACCGGGGAGCTGTTTTTT. This sequence encodes CASSPRVGTGELFF.

V is TRBV4-1 and J is TRBJ1-4; D is possibly TRBD1 (5 bases). Germline lookup yields CDR1 MGHRA and CDR2 YSYEKL. The CDR3 is 13 residues long. V lost 8 bases to trimming and J lost 5 bases, with 12 bases between them. CDR3 in amino acids: CASAEGTNEKLFF. The CDR3 DNA is TGCGCCAGCGCCGAGGGGACGAATGAAAAACTGTTTTTT.